Shown below are 3 T cell receptor beta chains from a single sample sequenced in a study of blood T cells in healthy people across ages (dated by TCRdb to the mid-2010s). Libraries were built with 5' RACE. The sequencer was an Illumina HiSeq 2500. A second PCR of roughly 6 to 12 cycles was run with a J-beta primer mix and a sample-barcoded 5' primer. TCRdb reprocessing: public reads trimmed at Q25 with fastp, clones called with MiXCR, in-frame beta chains kept. A single entry per CDR3 protein holds the most common genes and DNA from its merged rows. Present in this sample are about 1.5 million distinct CDR3 sequences, about 42% of which were seen just once. The ten largest clones represent about 4% of the sample. Sequencing used blood. The receptors stem from a woman aged 18-29 years in good health.

The rearrangement uses TRBV6-2 or TRBV6-3 and TRBJ1-2, with 8 bases identical to TRBD1. The ends lost 6 bases at V and 6 bases at J; junction bases unmatched: 3. This CDR3 is built from 12 residues. CDR1 and CDR2 (germline): MNHEY, SVGEGT. CDR3 sequence reads: CASRTGANGYTF. Written as DNA, the CDR3 is TGTGCCAGCAGGACAGGGGCTAATGGCTACACCTTC.

The chain uses TRBV29-1 and TRBJ1-2; TRBD1 matches 7 bases. Germline lookup yields CDR1 SQVTM and CDR2 ANQGSEA. With 4 bases clipped from V and 5 bases from J, the junction kept 10 bases outside the gene matches. The CDR3 covers 14 residues. Here the CDR3 DNA reads TGCAGCGTTGGTGCAGGGGGAATGGGTTATGGCTACACCTTC. It codes for CSVGAGGMGYGYTF.

The chain uses TRBV20-1 and TRBJ1-1; weak D call: TRBD1 (6 bases). There are 13 residues in the CDR3. The germline V gene has CDR1 DFQATT and CDR2 SNEGSKA (reference sequence). With 2 bases removed from V and 6 bases from J, the gap between germline ends came to 13 bases. The CDR3 nucleotides are TGCAGTGCTAGATTGGGGGCGGCAGCTGAAGCTTTCTTT. It encodes CSARLGAAAEAFF.